This is a list of T cell receptor beta chains from one sample in a study of T cell responses to AZD1222 COVID-19 vaccine. The method was immunoSEQ multiplex PCR; TCRdb's version includes in-frame clones alone and lacks a portion of them. The sample has approximately 97,000 clones, around 87% seen once. Sequenced here: peripheral blood, sampled on day 0 of AZD1222 vaccination. These receptors all come from an adult in good health. CDR3s include the opening cysteine and the closing phenylalanine or tryptophan. D genes are given only for firm matches. For some rows the clone size is stated as once, few or many, or as a class when expanded; others skip it.

D: TRBD1; size: .; V: TRBV5-5; J: TRBJ1-5; CDR3: CASSLIDRGNQPQHF; DNA: TGTGCCAGCAGCTTAATCGACAGGGGCAATCAGCCCCAGCATTTT
D: .; size: few; V: TRBV19; J: TRBJ1-5; CDR3: CASSVKNSNQPQHF; DNA: TGTGCCAGTAGCGTCAAAAATAGCAATCAGCCCCAGCATTTT
D: .; size: .; V: TRBV5-4; J: TRBJ2-1; CDR3: CASSLSGAQYNEQFF; DNA: TGTGCCAGCAGCCTTTCGGGGGCACAGTACAATGAGCAGTTCTTC
D: TRBD1; size: .; V: TRBV5-6; J: TRBJ2-7; CDR3: CASSLRQGADEQYF; DNA: TGTGCCAGCAGCTTACGACAGGGGGCCGACGAGCAGTACTTC
D: .; size: .; V: TRBV5-8; J: TRBJ1-6; CDR3: CASSLTVGNSPLHF; DNA: TGTGCCAGCAGCCTTACAGTTGGGAATTCACCCCTCCACTTT
D: .; size: few; V: TRBV19; J: TRBJ1-4; CDR3: CASSTKGIRTSATNEKLFF; DNA: TGTGCCAGTAGTACAAAGGGGATTCGGACAAGCGCAACTAATGAAAAACTGTTTTTT
D: .; size: .; V: TRBV7-9; J: TRBJ2-1; CDR3: CASSYGTYNEQFF; DNA: TGTGCCAGCAGCTACGGGACCTACAATGAGCAGTTCTTC
D: TRBD1; size: once; V: TRBV30; J: TRBJ1-6; CDR3: CAWTGTGGRAPLHF; DNA: TGTGCCTGGACCGGGACAGGGGGCCGGGCACCCCTCCACTTT
D: .; size: many; V: TRBV30; J: TRBJ2-7; CDR3: CAWSQSTTYEQYF; DNA: TGTGCCTGGTCCCAGTCTACCACCTACGAGCAGTACTTC
D: .; size: .; V: TRBV11-2; J: TRBJ2-7; CDR3: CASTHGLPGNEQYF; DNA: TGTGCCAGCACCCACGGGCTCCCTGGGAACGAGCAGTACTTC
D: .; size: .; V: TRBV5-5; J: TRBJ1-3; CDR3: CASSPKGGGIGNTIYF; DNA: TGTGCCAGCAGCCCTAAGGGCGGGGGTATCGGAAACACCATATATTTT
D: .; size: .; V: TRBV20-1; J: TRBJ1-2; CDR3: CSASRQPLIYGYTF; DNA: TGCAGTGCTAGTCGACAGCCTTTGATCTATGGCTACACCTTC
D: .; size: .; V: TRBV5-1; J: TRBJ2-1; CDR3: CASSLVALALGGYNEQFF; DNA: TGCGCCAGCAGCTTGGTGGCACTAGCTCTGGGGGGCTACAATGAGCAGTTCTTC
D: .; size: once; V: TRBV7-8; J: TRBJ2-2; CDR3: CASSQGGTNTGELFF; DNA: TGTGCCAGCAGCCAGGGGGGAACAAACACCGGGGAGCTGTTTTTT
D: TRBD2; size: few; V: TRBV11-2; J: TRBJ2-1; CDR3: CASSSLAGGVGSYNEQFF; DNA: TGTGCCAGCAGCTCCCTAGCGGGAGGAGTAGGGTCCTACAATGAGCAGTTCTTC
D: .; size: .; V: TRBV18; J: TRBJ1-1; CDR3: CASSGSSMNTEAFF; DNA: TGTGCCAGCTCGGGCAGCTCCATGAACACTGAAGCTTTCTTT
D: TRBD2; size: .; V: TRBV5-6; J: TRBJ2-5; CDR3: CASSSARGERETQYF; DNA: TGTGCCAGCAGCTCAGCCCGGGGGGAAAGGGAGACCCAGTACTTC
D: TRBD2; size: .; V: TRBV6-2/TRBV6-3; J: TRBJ2-1; CDR3: CASSPRERGALYEQFF; DNA: TGTGCCAGCAGTCCCCGGGAGCGGGGGGCCCTCTATGAGCAGTTCTTC
D: .; size: .; V: TRBV7-2; J: TRBJ2-2; CDR3: CASRRDLLTGELFF; DNA: TGTGCCAGCAGGCGGGACTTATTAACCGGGGAGCTGTTTTTT
D: .; size: .; V: TRBV6-1; J: TRBJ2-7; CDR3: CASSQLGSSYEQYF; DNA: TGTGCCAGCAGTCAACTTGGGAGCTCCTACGAGCAGTACTTC
D: .; size: .; V: TRBV6-5; J: TRBJ1-5; CDR3: CASQEGPYGQPQHF; DNA: TGTGCCAGCCAAGAAGGGCCTTACGGGCAGCCCCAGCATTTT
D: TRBD1; size: .; V: TRBV6-5; J: TRBJ1-6; CDR3: CASSRQGPNSPLHF; DNA: TGTGCCAGCAGCCGACAGGGACCCAATTCACCCCTCCACTTT
D: .; size: .; V: TRBV6-5; J: TRBJ2-1; CDR3: CASSYSGLTYNEQFF; DNA: TGTGCCAGCAGTTACTCAGGGCTTACCTACAATGAGCAGTTCTTC
D: TRBD1; size: .; V: TRBV19; J: TRBJ1-4; CDR3: CASSKTGGTNEKLFF; DNA: TGTGCCAGTAGCAAGACAGGGGGGACTAATGAAAAACTGTTTTTT
D: .; size: .; V: TRBV4-3; J: TRBJ1-1; CDR3: CASSLRTVNTEAFF; DNA: TGCGCCAGCAGCTTACGGACAGTGAACACTGAAGCTTTCTTT
D: .; size: few; V: TRBV5-1; J: TRBJ2-7; CDR3: CASSLEWQVSYEQYF; DNA: TGCGCCAGCAGCTTGGAGTGGCAGGTTTCCTACGAGCAGTACTTC
D: TRBD1; size: .; V: TRBV6-2/TRBV6-3; J: TRBJ2-7; CDR3: CASSSGQGIHEQYF; DNA: TGTGCCAGCAGTTCGGGACAGGGGATACACGAGCAGTACTTC
D: TRBD1; size: once; V: TRBV7-6; J: TRBJ1-5; CDR3: CASSLQTGRNQPQHF; DNA: TGTGCCAGCAGCTTACAGACAGGGAGAAATCAGCCCCAGCATTTT
D: .; size: .; V: TRBV14; J: TRBJ1-1; CDR3: CASRGGFDTEAFF; DNA: TGTGCCAGCCGCGGGGGGTTCGACACTGAAGCTTTCTTT
D: .; size: .; V: TRBV29-1; J: TRBJ2-7; CDR3: CSVEVSAFSYEQYF; DNA: TGCAGCGTTGAAGTATCGGCATTTTCCTACGAGCAGTACTTC
D: TRBD1; size: .; V: TRBV28; J: TRBJ1-4; CDR3: CASSSVQGGREKLFF; DNA: TGTGCCAGCAGTTCGGTACAGGGGGGCAGGGAAAAACTGTTTTTT
D: TRBD2; size: .; V: TRBV19; J: TRBJ2-1; CDR3: CASSPRGGHNEQFF; DNA: TGTGCCAGTAGCCCCCGGGGGGGCCACAATGAGCAGTTCTTC